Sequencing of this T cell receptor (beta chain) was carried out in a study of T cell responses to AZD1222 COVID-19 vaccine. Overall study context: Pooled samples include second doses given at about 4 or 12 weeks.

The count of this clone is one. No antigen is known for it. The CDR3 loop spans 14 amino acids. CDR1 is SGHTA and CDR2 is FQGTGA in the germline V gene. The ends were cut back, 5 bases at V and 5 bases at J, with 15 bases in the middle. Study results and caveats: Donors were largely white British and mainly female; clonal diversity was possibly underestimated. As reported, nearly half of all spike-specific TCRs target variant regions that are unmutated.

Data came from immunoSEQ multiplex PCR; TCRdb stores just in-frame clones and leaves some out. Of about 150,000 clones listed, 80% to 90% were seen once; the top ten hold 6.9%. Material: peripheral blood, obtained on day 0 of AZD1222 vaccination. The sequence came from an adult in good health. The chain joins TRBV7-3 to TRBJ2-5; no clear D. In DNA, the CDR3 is TGTGCCAGCAGCCCGGGTCCTATTGGCGAGACCCAGTACTTC. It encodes CASSPGPIGETQYF.